This TCR beta chain appears in the sequencing data of a study of early T cells in non-severe SARS-CoV-2 infection. The wider study: Sequencing targeted bulk RNA from unsorted whole blood, leaving chains unpaired. Study-level findings and limits: Using VDJdb, the matching emphasized anti-spike CD8 responses while missing private and CD4 specificities.

This clonotype was counted ten times or more. Its antigen is unidentified. The length of the CDR3 is 12 residues. With V trimmed by 6 bases and J by 3 bases, 1 base remained unmatched. Germline lookup yields CDR1 DFQATT and CDR2 SNEGSKA (reference sequence). Individually, cDNA molecules had unique molecular identifiers attached to them. TCRdb fed the 5' RACE reads into MiXCR, producing one record per CDR3 protein. The sample contains about 56,000 distinct CDR3 sequences, less than 15% of which appear only once. Specimen: whole blood, collected at baseline. The TCR was taken from an adult who was a healthcare worker with PCR-confirmed SARS-CoV-2 infection or an uninfected control (not recorded which). The V call is TRBV20-1, the J call TRBJ1-1, with 10 bases matching TRBD1. DNA of the CDR3: TGCAGTGCCGGACAGGGGGACACTGAAGCTTTCTTT. Its translation is CSAGQGDTEAFF.